These T cell receptor beta chains were read from a single sample in a study of cytomegalovirus exposure and HLA in healthy donors. Clones were read by immunoSEQ multiplex PCR, and TCRdb kept only the in-frame ones, dropping some. Of 97,000 or so clones in the sample, around 9.6% were seen once. Sequenced material: PBMCs. These receptors came from a man in his forties or fifties in good health and CMV-seropositive. Both conserved end residues are part of each CDR3. A D gene is named only where the DNA matches it firmly. Expanded clones get a size class; other rows say once, few or many, or leave the size out.

J: TRBJ2-6; size: .; D: TRBD1; V: TRBV5-8; length: 17; CDR3: CASSLQPTGVGANVLTF; DNA: TGTGCCAGCAGCTTGCAGCCCACAGGGGTTGGGGCCAACGTCCTGACTTTC
J: TRBJ1-2; size: .; D: TRBD1; V: TRBV18; length: 14; CDR3: CASSSLDRGNGYTF; DNA: TGTGCCAGCTCATCTCTCGACAGGGGAAACGGCTACACCTTC
J: TRBJ1-6; size: many; D: .; V: TRBV5-6; length: 13; CDR3: CASSAFQGTPLHF; DNA: TGTGCCAGCAGCGCTTTCCAGGGAACACCCCTCCACTTT
J: TRBJ2-7; size: .; D: .; V: TRBV7-9; length: 14; CDR3: CASSLGRGAGEQYF; DNA: TGTGCCAGCAGCTTAGGTAGGGGCGCGGGGGAGCAGTACTTC
J: TRBJ1-3; size: few; D: TRBD1; V: TRBV14; length: 17; CDR3: CASSQDRDRGPGNTIYF; DNA: TGTGCCAGCAGCCAAGACCGGGACAGGGGGCCTGGAAACACCATATATTTT
J: TRBJ2-2; size: .; D: TRBD2; V: TRBV2; length: 15; CDR3: CASSPSGANTGELFF; DNA: TGTGCCAGCAGTCCTAGCGGGGCGAACACCGGGGAGCTGTTTTTT
J: TRBJ2-7; size: .; D: .; V: TRBV28; length: 16; CDR3: CASTPPGARRTYEQYF; DNA: TGTGCCAGCACCCCCCCTGGGGCGAGAAGAACCTACGAGCAGTACTTC
J: TRBJ2-5; size: few; D: .; V: TRBV7-9; length: 14; CDR3: CASSLLTGQETQYF; DNA: TGTGCCAGCAGCTTATTGACAGGCCAAGAGACCCAGTACTTC
J: TRBJ2-3; size: .; D: .; V: TRBV9; length: 14; CDR3: CASSVDFLTDTQYF; DNA: TGTGCCAGCAGCGTAGATTTTCTGACAGATACGCAGTATTTT
J: TRBJ2-7; size: few; D: .; V: TRBV27; length: 13; CDR3: CASGLAPIYEQYF; DNA: TGTGCCAGCGGTTTGGCCCCGATATACGAGCAGTACTTC
J: TRBJ2-1; size: .; D: .; V: TRBV19; length: 15; CDR3: CASSGPGDTYNEQFF; DNA: TGTGCCAGTAGTGGGCCAGGGGATACCTACAATGAGCAGTTCTTC
J: TRBJ2-7; size: .; D: .; V: TRBV11-1; length: 12; CDR3: CASSVSSYEQYF; DNA: TGTGCCAGCAGCGTCAGCTCCTACGAGCAGTACTTC
J: TRBJ2-5; size: .; D: .; V: TRBV4-3; length: 15; CDR3: CASSQVPGAGETQYF; DNA: TGCGCCAGCAGCCAAGTTCCAGGGGCCGGGGAGACCCAGTACTTC
J: TRBJ1-6; size: few; D: .; V: TRBV7-9; length: 14; CDR3: CASSLPQGSSPLHF; DNA: TGTGCCAGCAGCTTACCGCAGGGTAGTTCACCCCTCCACTTT
J: TRBJ1-1; size: .; D: TRBD1; V: TRBV9; length: 15; CDR3: CASSVSGQENTEAFF; DNA: TGTGCCAGCAGCGTGAGCGGACAGGAGAACACTGAAGCTTTCTTT
J: TRBJ2-7; size: few; D: .; V: TRBV9; length: 15; CDR3: CASSEALGVTYEQYF; DNA: TGTGCCAGCAGCGAAGCCCTCGGGGTCACCTACGAGCAGTACTTC
J: TRBJ1-2; size: few; D: TRBD1; V: TRBV7-9; length: 18; CDR3: CASSLARSGTGGIYGYTF; DNA: TGTGCCAGCAGCTTAGCCCGCAGCGGGACAGGGGGAATCTATGGCTACACCTTC
J: TRBJ1-1; size: .; D: .; V: TRBV6-1; length: 13; CDR3: CASSRQVYTEAFF; DNA: TGTGCCAGCAGCAGGCAAGTGTACACTGAAGCTTTCTTT
J: TRBJ2-7; size: few; D: .; V: TRBV5-1; length: 14; CDR3: CASRPQLQSYEQYF; DNA: TGCGCCAGCAGGCCGCAATTACAGTCCTACGAGCAGTACTTC
J: TRBJ1-1; size: medium-sized; D: .; V: TRBV10-3; length: 12; CDR3: CAISESGSEAFF; DNA: TGTGCCATCAGTGAGTCGGGGAGTGAAGCTTTCTTT
J: TRBJ1-1; size: few; D: .; V: TRBV19; length: 12; CDR3: CASTGSNTEAFF; DNA: TGTGCCAGTACAGGTTCGAACACTGAAGCTTTCTTT
J: TRBJ2-7; size: few; D: TRBD1; V: TRBV5-1; length: 14; CDR3: CASSTGQDYYEQYF; DNA: TGCGCCAGCAGCACGGGACAGGATTACTACGAGCAGTACTTC
J: TRBJ2-1; size: many; D: TRBD2; V: TRBV15; length: 14; CDR3: CATTATSGSVEQFF; DNA: TGTGCCACCACCGCGACTAGCGGGAGCGTTGAGCAGTTCTTC
J: TRBJ2-3; size: .; D: .; V: TRBV11-2; length: 14; CDR3: CASSAVAYTDTQYF; DNA: TGTGCCAGCAGCGCAGTAGCGTATACAGATACGCAGTATTTT
J: TRBJ2-7; size: .; D: TRBD2; V: TRBV30; length: 14; CDR3: CAWSPDSGIYEQYF; DNA: TGTGCCTGGAGTCCTGATAGCGGGATTTACGAGCAGTACTTC
J: TRBJ1-5; size: .; D: TRBD1; V: TRBV5-5; length: 18; CDR3: CASSGIPGQGGSNQPQHF; DNA: TGTGCCAGCAGCGGGATCCCGGGACAGGGAGGTAGCAATCAGCCCCAGCATTTT
J: TRBJ2-1; size: .; D: .; V: TRBV2; length: 12; CDR3: CASGTGYNEQFF; DNA: TGTGCCAGTGGGACTGGATACAATGAGCAGTTCTTC
J: TRBJ2-3; size: .; D: .; V: TRBV11-1; length: 16; CDR3: CASSPQAGRSTDTQYF; DNA: TGTGCCAGCAGCCCTCAGGCAGGGCGTTCCACAGATACGCAGTATTTT
J: TRBJ2-7; size: few; D: TRBD2; V: TRBV5-4; length: 18; CDR3: CASSSTGTSVRGAYGQYF; DNA: TGTGCCAGCAGCTCGACCGGGACTAGCGTCCGAGGTGCTTACGGGCAGTACTTC
J: TRBJ2-1; size: .; D: TRBD2; V: TRBV6-6; length: 15; CDR3: CASSPGLAGYNEQFF; DNA: TGTGCCAGCAGCCCAGGACTAGCGGGCTACAATGAGCAGTTCTTC
J: TRBJ1-4; size: few; D: TRBD1; V: TRBV4-2; length: 15; CDR3: CASSQKGQVNEKLFF; DNA: TGTGCCAGCAGCCAAAAGGGACAGGTTAATGAAAAACTGTTTTTT
J: TRBJ2-7; size: .; D: .; V: TRBV28; length: 14; CDR3: CASSNQANPYEQYF; DNA: TGTGCCAGCAGTAACCAGGCAAACCCCTACGAGCAGTACTTC
J: TRBJ1-5; size: .; D: TRBD1; V: TRBV19; length: 15; CDR3: CASSGGTVSNQPQHF; DNA: TGTGCCAGTAGTGGAGGGACAGTCAGCAATCAGCCCCAGCATTTT
J: TRBJ2-1; size: .; D: .; V: TRBV7-6; length: 15; CDR3: CASSLAPARGNEQFF; DNA: TGTGCCAGCAGCTTAGCCCCTGCGCGGGGCAATGAGCAGTTCTTC
J: TRBJ2-7; size: few; D: .; V: TRBV18; length: 14; CDR3: CASSRSRGSYEQYF; DNA: TGTGCCAGCTCAAGGTCGCGGGGTTCCTACGAGCAGTACTTC
J: TRBJ2-2; size: few; D: .; V: TRBV7-3; length: 13; CDR3: CASSRLNTGELFF; DNA: TGTGCCAGCAGCCGACTCAACACCGGGGAGCTGTTTTTT
J: TRBJ1-6; size: few; D: .; V: TRBV5-6; length: 14; CDR3: CASSLATGKSPLHF; DNA: TGTGCCAGCAGCTTGGCCACAGGGAAATCACCCCTCCACTTT
J: TRBJ2-2; size: .; D: .; V: TRBV25-1; length: 15; CDR3: CASRGDTTNTGELFF; DNA: TGTGCCAGCAGGGGGGACACCACGAACACCGGGGAGCTGTTTTTT
J: TRBJ2-7; size: few; D: TRBD2; V: TRBV4-2; length: 15; CDR3: CASSQALAGGYEQYF; DNA: TGTGCCAGCAGCCAAGCTCTAGCGGGAGGCTACGAGCAGTACTTC
J: TRBJ2-7; size: few; D: TRBD2; V: TRBV18; length: 15; CDR3: CASSPYTSGTYEQYF; DNA: TGTGCCAGCTCACCCTATACTAGCGGGACCTACGAGCAGTACTTC
J: TRBJ1-1; size: few; D: .; V: TRBV30; length: 11; CDR3: CALGANTEAFF; DNA: TGTGCCCTTGGGGCGAACACTGAAGCTTTCTTT
J: TRBJ2-5; size: few; D: TRBD2; V: TRBV5-1; length: 16; CDR3: CASSLLAGVRLETQYF; DNA: TGCGCCAGCAGCTTATTAGCGGGAGTGCGTCTAGAGACCCAGTACTTC